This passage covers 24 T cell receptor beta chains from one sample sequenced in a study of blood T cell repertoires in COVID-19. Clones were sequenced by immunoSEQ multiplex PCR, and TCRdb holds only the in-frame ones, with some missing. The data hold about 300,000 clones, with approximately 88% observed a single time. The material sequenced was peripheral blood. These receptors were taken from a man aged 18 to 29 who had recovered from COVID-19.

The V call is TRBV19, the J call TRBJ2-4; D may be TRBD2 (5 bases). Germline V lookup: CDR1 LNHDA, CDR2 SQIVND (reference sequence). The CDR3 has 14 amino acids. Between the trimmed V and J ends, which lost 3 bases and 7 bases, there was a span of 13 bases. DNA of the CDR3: TGTGCCAGTAGTATGGGCCTAGCCCCCAACATTCAGTACTTC. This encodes CASSMGLAPNIQYF.

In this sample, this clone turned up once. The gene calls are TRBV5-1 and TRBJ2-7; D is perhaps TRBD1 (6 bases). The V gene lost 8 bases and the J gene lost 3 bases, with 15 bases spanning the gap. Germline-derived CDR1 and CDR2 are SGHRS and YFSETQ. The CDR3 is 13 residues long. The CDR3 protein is CASSPQQGYEQYF. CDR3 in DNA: TGCGCCAGTTCTCCTCAACAGGGCTACGAGCAGTACTTC.

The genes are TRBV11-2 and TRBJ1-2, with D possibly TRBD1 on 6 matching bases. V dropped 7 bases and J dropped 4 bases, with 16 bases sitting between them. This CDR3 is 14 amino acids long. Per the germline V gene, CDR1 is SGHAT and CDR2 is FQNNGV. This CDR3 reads CASTLGGGSYGYTF. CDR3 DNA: TGTGCCAGCACCCTGGGGGGGGGCAGCTATGGCTACACCTTC. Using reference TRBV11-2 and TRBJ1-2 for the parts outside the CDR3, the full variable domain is EAGVAQSPRYKIIEKRQSVAFWCNPISGHATLYWYQQILGQGPKLLIQFQNNGVVDDSQLPKDRFSAERLKGVDSTLKIQPAKLEDSAVYLCASTLGGGSYGYTFGSGTRLTVV.

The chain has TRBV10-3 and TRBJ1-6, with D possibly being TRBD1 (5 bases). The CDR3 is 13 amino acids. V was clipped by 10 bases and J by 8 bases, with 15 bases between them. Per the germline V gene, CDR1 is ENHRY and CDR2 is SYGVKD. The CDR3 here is CASLQGEDSPLHF. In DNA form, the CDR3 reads TGTGCCAGTTTGCAGGGCGAGGATTCACCCCTCCACTTT.

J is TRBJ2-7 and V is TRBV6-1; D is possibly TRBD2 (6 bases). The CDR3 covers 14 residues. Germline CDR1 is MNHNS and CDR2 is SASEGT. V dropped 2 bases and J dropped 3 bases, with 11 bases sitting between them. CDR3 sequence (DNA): TGTGCCAGCAGTGAAAAACTAGCATTCTACGAGCAGTACTTC. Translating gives CASSEKLAFYEQYF.

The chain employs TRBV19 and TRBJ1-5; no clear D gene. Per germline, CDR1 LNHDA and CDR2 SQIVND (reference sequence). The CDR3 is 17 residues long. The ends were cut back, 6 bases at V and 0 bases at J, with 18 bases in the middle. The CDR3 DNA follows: TGTGCCAGTAGAATCTATCCCGGGAGTGATAGCAATCAGCCCCAGCATTTT. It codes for CASRIYPGSDSNQPQHF.

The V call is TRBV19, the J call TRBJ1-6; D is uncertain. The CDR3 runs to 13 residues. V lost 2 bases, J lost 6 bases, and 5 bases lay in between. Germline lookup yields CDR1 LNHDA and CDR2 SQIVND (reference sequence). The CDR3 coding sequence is TGTGCCAGTAGTATATCTCTTAATTCACCCCTCCACTTT. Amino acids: CASSISLNSPLHF.

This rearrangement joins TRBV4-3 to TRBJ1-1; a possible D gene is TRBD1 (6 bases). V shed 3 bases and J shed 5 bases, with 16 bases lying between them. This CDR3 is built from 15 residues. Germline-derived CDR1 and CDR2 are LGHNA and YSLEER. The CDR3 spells CASSHTGGGGTEAFF. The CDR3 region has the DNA TGCGCCAGCAGCCATACGGGAGGGGGAGGGACTGAAGCTTTCTTT.

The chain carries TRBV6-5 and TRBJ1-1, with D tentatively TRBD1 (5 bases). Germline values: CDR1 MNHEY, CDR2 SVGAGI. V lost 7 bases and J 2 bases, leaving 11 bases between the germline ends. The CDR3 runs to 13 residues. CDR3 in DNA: TGTGCCAGCATGGGCAGGGCAAACACTGAAGCTTTCTTT. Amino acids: CASMGRANTEAFF.

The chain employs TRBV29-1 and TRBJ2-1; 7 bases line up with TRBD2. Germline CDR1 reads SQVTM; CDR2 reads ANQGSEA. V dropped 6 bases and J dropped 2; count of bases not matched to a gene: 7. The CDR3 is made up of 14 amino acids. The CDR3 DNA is TGCAGCGTCCCCGGACTAGTCACCTACAATGAGCAGTTCTTC. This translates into CSVPGLVTYNEQFF.

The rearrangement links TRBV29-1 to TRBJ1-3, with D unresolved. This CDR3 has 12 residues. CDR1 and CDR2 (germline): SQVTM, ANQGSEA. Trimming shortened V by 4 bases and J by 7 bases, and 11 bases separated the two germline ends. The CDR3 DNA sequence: TGCAGCGTTGGTCTTGACGGGAACACCATATATTTT. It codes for CSVGLDGNTIYF.

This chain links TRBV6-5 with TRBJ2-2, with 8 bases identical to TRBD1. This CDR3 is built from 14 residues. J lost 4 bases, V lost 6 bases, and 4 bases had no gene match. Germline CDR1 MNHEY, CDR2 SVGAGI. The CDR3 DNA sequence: TGTGCCAGCAGGCCTACAGGGGGCACCGGGGAGCTGTTTTTT. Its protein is CASRPTGGTGELFF.

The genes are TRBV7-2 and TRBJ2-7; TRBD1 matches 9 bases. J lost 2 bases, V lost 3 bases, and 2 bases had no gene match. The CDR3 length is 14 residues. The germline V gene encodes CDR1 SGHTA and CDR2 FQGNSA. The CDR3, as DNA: TGTGCCAGCAGCTTCGGACAGGGGCCCTACGAGCAGTACTTC. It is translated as CASSFGQGPYEQYF.

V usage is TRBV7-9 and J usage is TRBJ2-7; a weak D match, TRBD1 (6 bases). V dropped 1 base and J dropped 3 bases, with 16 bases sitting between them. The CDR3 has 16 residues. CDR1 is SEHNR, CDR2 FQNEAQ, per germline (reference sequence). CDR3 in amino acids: CASSLGTPDRNYEQYF. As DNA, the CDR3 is TGTGCCAGCAGCTTAGGGACCCCGGACAGAAACTACGAGCAGTACTTC.

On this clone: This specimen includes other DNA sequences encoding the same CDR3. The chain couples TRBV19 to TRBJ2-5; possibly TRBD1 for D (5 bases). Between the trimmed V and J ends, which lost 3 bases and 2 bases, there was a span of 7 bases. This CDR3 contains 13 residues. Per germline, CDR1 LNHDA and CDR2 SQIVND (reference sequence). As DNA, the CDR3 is TGTGCCAGTAGTATCCAGGGACAAGAGACCCAGTACTTC. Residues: CASSIQGQETQYF.

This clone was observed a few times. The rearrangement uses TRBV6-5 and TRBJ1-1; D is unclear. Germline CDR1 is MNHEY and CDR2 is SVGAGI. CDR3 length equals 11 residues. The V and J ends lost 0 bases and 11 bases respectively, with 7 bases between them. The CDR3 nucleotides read TGTGCCAGCAGTTACTCTGGCCTGGCTTTCTTT. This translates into CASSYSGLAFF.

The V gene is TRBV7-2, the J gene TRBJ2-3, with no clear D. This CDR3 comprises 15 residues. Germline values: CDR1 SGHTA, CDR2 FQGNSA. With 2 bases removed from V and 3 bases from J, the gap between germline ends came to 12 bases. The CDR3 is CASSLSPLETDTQYF. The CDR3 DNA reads TGTGCCAGCAGCTTATCCCCCTTAGAAACAGATACGCAGTATTTT.

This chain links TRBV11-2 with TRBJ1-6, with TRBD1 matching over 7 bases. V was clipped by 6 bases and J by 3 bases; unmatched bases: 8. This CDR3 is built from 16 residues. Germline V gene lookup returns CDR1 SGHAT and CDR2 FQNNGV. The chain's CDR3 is CASRPARGVYNSPLHF. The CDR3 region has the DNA TGTGCCAGCAGACCAGCCAGGGGGGTCTATAATTCACCCCTCCACTTT.

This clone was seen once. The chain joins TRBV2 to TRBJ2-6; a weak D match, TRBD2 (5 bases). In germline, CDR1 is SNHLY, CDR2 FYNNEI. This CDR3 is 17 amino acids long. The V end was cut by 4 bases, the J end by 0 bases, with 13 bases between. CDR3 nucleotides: TGTGCCAGCAGTGGAGGGAACCAAGGCTCTGGGGCCAACGTCCTGACTTTC. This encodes CASSGGNQGSGANVLTF.

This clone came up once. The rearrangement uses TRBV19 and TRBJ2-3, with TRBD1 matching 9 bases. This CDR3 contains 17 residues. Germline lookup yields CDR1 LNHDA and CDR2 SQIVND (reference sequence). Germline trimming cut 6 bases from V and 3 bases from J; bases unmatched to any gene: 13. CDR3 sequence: CASRVRGDRVSTDTQYF. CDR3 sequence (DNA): TGTGCCAGTAGGGTGCGTGGGGACAGGGTGTCAACAGATACGCAGTATTTT.

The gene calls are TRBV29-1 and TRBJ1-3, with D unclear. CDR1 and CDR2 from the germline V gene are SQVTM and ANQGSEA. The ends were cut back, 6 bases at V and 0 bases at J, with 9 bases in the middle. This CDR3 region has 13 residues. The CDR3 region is CSVLVSSGNTIYF. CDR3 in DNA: TGCAGCGTCCTGGTTAGCTCTGGAAACACCATATATTTT.

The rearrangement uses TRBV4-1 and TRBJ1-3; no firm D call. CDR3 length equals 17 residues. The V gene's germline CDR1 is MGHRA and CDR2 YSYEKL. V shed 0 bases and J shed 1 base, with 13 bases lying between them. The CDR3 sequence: CASSQDGPGLSGNTIYF. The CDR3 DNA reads TGCGCCAGCAGCCAAGACGGTCCAGGACTTTCTGGAAACACCATATATTTT.

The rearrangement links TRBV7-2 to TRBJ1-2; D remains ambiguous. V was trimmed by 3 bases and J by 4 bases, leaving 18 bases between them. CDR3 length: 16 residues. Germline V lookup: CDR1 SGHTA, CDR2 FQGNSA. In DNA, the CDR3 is TGTGCCAGCAGCTTTTTCGGGAGTCGGTTTAGCTATGGCTACACCTTC. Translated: CASSFFGSRFSYGYTF.

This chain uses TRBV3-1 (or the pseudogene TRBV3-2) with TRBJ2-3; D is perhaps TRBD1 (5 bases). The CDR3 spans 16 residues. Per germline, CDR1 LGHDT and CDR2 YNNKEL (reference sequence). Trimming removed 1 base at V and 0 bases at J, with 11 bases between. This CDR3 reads CASSQGGKGSTDTQYF. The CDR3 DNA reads TGTGCCAGCAGCCAAGGAGGTAAGGGGAGCACAGATACGCAGTATTTT.